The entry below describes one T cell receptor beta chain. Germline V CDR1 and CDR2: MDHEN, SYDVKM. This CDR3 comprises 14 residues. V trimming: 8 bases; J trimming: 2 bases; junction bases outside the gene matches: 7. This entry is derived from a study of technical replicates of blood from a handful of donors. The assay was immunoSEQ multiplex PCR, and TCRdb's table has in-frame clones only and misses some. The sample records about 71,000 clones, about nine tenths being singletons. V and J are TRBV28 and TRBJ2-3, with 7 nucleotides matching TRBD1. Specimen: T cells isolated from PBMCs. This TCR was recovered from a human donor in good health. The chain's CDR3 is CASGTEPFTDTQYF. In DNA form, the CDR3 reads TGTGCCAGCGGGACAGAGCCCTTCACAGATACGCAGTATTTT.